The rows below give T cell receptor beta chains drawn from one sample of a study of shared clonotypes between healthy human individuals. The data were produced by immunoSEQ multiplex PCR, yet TCRdb's version contains in-frame clones alone and is incomplete. Among 2 million to 3 million clones listed, 90% to 95% were seen once. The sequencing input was naive CD4+ T cells from PBMCs. The receptors derive from a man in his late teens or twenties in good health. Some clones in this sample may be carry-over from other donors' samples. Each CDR3 is given without its conserved first and last residue.

TRBV5-1	TRBJ2-3	ASSTGLAGGDTQY
TRBV5-6	TRBJ2-7	ASSLFGGAAYEQY
TRBV4-3	TRBJ2-7	ASSHEPGPYEQY
TRBV2	TRBJ1-2	ASSDQGRGGYT
TRBV28	TRBJ2-1	AKWTAITYNEQF
TRBV2	TRBJ1-2	ASSRGGRYYGYT
TRBV29-1	.	SVEPRGTYEQY
TRBV28	TRBJ2-1	ASSSGQGRGNEQF
TRBV28	TRBJ2-7	ASIPRGQGVSYEQY
TRBV7-2	TRBJ1-2	ASSPDQGRALGYT
TRBV5-1	TRBJ2-2	ASSLGAKLGTGELF
TRBV30	TRBJ1-5	AWNLNSPNQPQH
TRBV5-1	TRBJ2-5	ASAGAWQETQY
TRBV19	TRBJ2-7	ATRHYYEQY
TRBV30	TRBJ2-1	AWRGGSGNWDEQF
TRBV27	TRBJ2-7	ASSGGAYEQY
TRBV15	TRBJ1-2	ATSRDRVPGYT
TRBV13	TRBJ1-2	ASSRTGEVSGYT
TRBV18	.	ASSPDQIYEQY
TRBV5-1	TRBJ2-5	ASSQSGYQETQY
TRBV28	TRBJ1-2	ASQGQGGPNYGYT